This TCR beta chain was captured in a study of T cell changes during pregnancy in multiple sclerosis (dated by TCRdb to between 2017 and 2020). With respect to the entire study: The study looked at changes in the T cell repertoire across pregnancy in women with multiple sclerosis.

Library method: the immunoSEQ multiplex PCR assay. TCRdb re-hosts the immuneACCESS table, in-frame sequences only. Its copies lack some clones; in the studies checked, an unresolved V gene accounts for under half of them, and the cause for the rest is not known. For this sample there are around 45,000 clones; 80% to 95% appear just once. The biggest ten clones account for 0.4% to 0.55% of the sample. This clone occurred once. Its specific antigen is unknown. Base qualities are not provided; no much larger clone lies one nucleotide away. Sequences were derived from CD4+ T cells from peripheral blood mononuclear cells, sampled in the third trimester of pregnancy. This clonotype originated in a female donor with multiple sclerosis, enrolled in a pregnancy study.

The bases are TGTGCCATCAGAACAATCCCGGGTGAAGCTTTCTTT. It specifies CAIRTIPGEAFF. The rearranged chain carries TRBV10-3 and TRBJ1-1; too little of a D gene remains to name it. V is cut by 6 bases and J by 7 bases, and the space between the germline ends is 12 bases. Based on the germline V gene, the CDR1 and CDR2 sequences are ENHRY and SYGVKD. From the cysteine through the phenylalanine, the CDR3 covers 12 amino acids. The read is trimmed to its CDR3 DNA, 36 bases read in frame from base 1.